These T cell receptor beta chains were read from a single sample in a study of blood T cell repertoires in COVID-19. Method: immunoSEQ multiplex PCR; TCRdb's copy keeps in-frame clones and lacks some. Altogether more than 250,000 clones are present, 86% being singletons, with the ten largest covering around 1.5%. The sequenced material came from peripheral blood. These receptors were obtained from a woman between 50 and 59 years old with acute or convalescent COVID-19. The CDR3 runs from the conserved cysteine through the conserved F or W. The order of the fields is J gene, V gene, D gene, clone size, CDR3 protein, CDR3 DNA. A D gene is named only where the DNA matches it firmly. Clone size is shown for a subset of rows, as once, few, many or a class of expanded clone.

j_call: TRBJ1-5; v_call: TRBV5-1; d_call: NA; clone_size: once; cdr3_aa: CASSLDSPDQPQHF; cdr3_nt: TGCGCCAGCAGCCTGGACAGTCCAGATCAGCCCCAGCATTTT
j_call: TRBJ2-1; v_call: TRBV28; d_call: TRBD1; clone_size: NA; cdr3_aa: CASVYRGDEQFF; cdr3_nt: TGTGCCAGCGTGTACAGGGGCGATGAGCAGTTCTTC
j_call: TRBJ2-2; v_call: TRBV9; d_call: TRBD1; clone_size: NA; cdr3_aa: CASSVTGVGAGELFF; cdr3_nt: TGTGCCAGCAGCGTGACAGGGGTTGGGGCCGGGGAGCTGTTTTTT
j_call: TRBJ1-2; v_call: TRBV28; d_call: NA; clone_size: NA; cdr3_aa: CASSLMLSNYGYTF; cdr3_nt: TGTGCCAGCAGTTTGATGCTTAGTAACTATGGCTACACCTTC
j_call: TRBJ2-7; v_call: TRBV18; d_call: TRBD1; clone_size: NA; cdr3_aa: CASSLTGTGGQAGTYEQYF; cdr3_nt: TGTGCCAGCTCACTGACCGGGACAGGGGGACAAGCGGGTACCTACGAGCAGTACTTC
j_call: TRBJ2-7; v_call: TRBV3-1/TRBV3-2; d_call: TRBD1; clone_size: NA; cdr3_aa: CASSQGGTGEYEQYF; cdr3_nt: TGTGCCAGCAGCCAAGGTGGGACAGGGGAGTACGAGCAGTACTTC
j_call: TRBJ2-1; v_call: TRBV9; d_call: TRBD2; clone_size: NA; cdr3_aa: CASSVNPAGADEQFF; cdr3_nt: TGTGCCAGCAGCGTAAATCCAGCGGGAGCTGATGAGCAGTTCTTC
j_call: TRBJ2-5; v_call: TRBV15; d_call: TRBD1; clone_size: NA; cdr3_aa: CATSTHRGRGETQYF; cdr3_nt: TGTGCCACCAGCACCCACAGGGGGAGAGGGGAGACCCAGTACTTC
j_call: TRBJ2-7; v_call: TRBV28; d_call: NA; clone_size: NA; cdr3_aa: CASPSVISYEQYF; cdr3_nt: TGTGCCAGCCCCTCTGTTATTTCCTACGAGCAGTACTTC
j_call: TRBJ1-1; v_call: TRBV13; d_call: NA; clone_size: NA; cdr3_aa: CASTLRGTEAFF; cdr3_nt: TGTGCCAGCACCCTCAGGGGAACTGAAGCTTTCTTT
j_call: TRBJ2-7; v_call: TRBV4-1; d_call: TRBD1; clone_size: once; cdr3_aa: CASSQARQGPYEQYF; cdr3_nt: TGCGCCAGCAGCCAGGCGAGACAGGGACCCTACGAGCAGTACTTC
j_call: TRBJ1-6; v_call: TRBV4-1; d_call: NA; clone_size: NA; cdr3_aa: CASSQTTGSVNSPLHF; cdr3_nt: TGCGCCAGCAGCCAGACTACAGGGTCCGTTAATTCACCCCTCCACTTT
j_call: TRBJ2-7; v_call: TRBV4-1; d_call: TRBD1; clone_size: NA; cdr3_aa: CASSQDDRDYEQYF; cdr3_nt: TGCGCCAGCAGCCAAGATGACAGGGACTACGAGCAGTACTTC
j_call: TRBJ2-5; v_call: TRBV20-1; d_call: NA; clone_size: NA; cdr3_aa: CSASYTEGRETQYF; cdr3_nt: TGCAGTGCTAGTTATACGGAGGGGCGGGAGACCCAGTACTTC
j_call: TRBJ2-2; v_call: TRBV5-1; d_call: TRBD1; clone_size: NA; cdr3_aa: CASSWDREGELFF; cdr3_nt: TGCGCCAGCAGCTGGGACAGGGAGGGGGAGCTGTTTTTT
j_call: TRBJ1-3; v_call: TRBV6-1; d_call: NA; clone_size: NA; cdr3_aa: CASSEVTAGSGNTIYF; cdr3_nt: TGTGCCAGCAGTGAAGTAACGGCAGGCTCTGGAAACACCATATATTTT
j_call: TRBJ1-5; v_call: TRBV2; d_call: NA; clone_size: NA; cdr3_aa: CASTAQGSFQPQHF; cdr3_nt: TGTGCCAGCACGGCTCAGGGGAGTTTTCAGCCCCAGCATTTT
j_call: TRBJ2-3; v_call: TRBV9; d_call: NA; clone_size: NA; cdr3_aa: CASSPPAEISTDTQYF; cdr3_nt: TGTGCCAGCAGCCCCCCAGCGGAGATAAGCACAGATACGCAGTATTTT
j_call: TRBJ2-3; v_call: TRBV9; d_call: NA; clone_size: few; cdr3_aa: CASNKEGVGADTQYF; cdr3_nt: TGTGCCAGCAATAAAGAGGGGGTCGGGGCAGATACGCAGTATTTT
j_call: TRBJ2-1; v_call: TRBV7-2; d_call: TRBD2; clone_size: NA; cdr3_aa: CASSFSPSGSRNEQFF; cdr3_nt: TGTGCCAGCAGCTTCTCTCCTAGCGGGAGTCGCAATGAGCAGTTCTTC
j_call: TRBJ1-2; v_call: TRBV11-2; d_call: TRBD1; clone_size: few; cdr3_aa: CASSPPGRQGADGYTF; cdr3_nt: TGTGCCAGCAGCCCCCCCGGTAGGCAGGGGGCTGATGGCTACACCTTC
j_call: TRBJ2-1; v_call: TRBV18; d_call: TRBD2; clone_size: NA; cdr3_aa: CASSPPGLAGGMDNEQFF; cdr3_nt: TGTGCCAGCTCACCACCCGGGTTAGCGGGAGGTATGGACAATGAGCAGTTCTTC
j_call: TRBJ2-1; v_call: TRBV29-1; d_call: NA; clone_size: NA; cdr3_aa: CSVAAGYNEQFF; cdr3_nt: TGCAGCGTTGCAGCAGGGTACAATGAGCAGTTCTTC
j_call: TRBJ1-6; v_call: TRBV2; d_call: TRBD1; clone_size: NA; cdr3_aa: CASTPGQSSYNSPLHF; cdr3_nt: TGTGCCAGCACACCGGGACAGAGCTCCTATAATTCACCCCTCCACTTT
j_call: TRBJ1-2; v_call: TRBV24-1; d_call: TRBD1; clone_size: NA; cdr3_aa: CATSERQGAYTF; cdr3_nt: TGTGCCACCAGTGAGAGACAGGGGGCTTACACCTTC
j_call: TRBJ2-7; v_call: TRBV28; d_call: TRBD1; clone_size: NA; cdr3_aa: CASSSGGQDSYEQYF; cdr3_nt: TGTGCCAGCAGTTCCGGGGGACAGGACTCCTACGAGCAGTACTTC
j_call: TRBJ1-1; v_call: TRBV6-1; d_call: TRBD1; clone_size: few; cdr3_aa: CASSERGQPGTEAFF; cdr3_nt: TGTGCCAGCAGTGAACGGGGACAGCCGGGCACTGAAGCTTTCTTT
j_call: TRBJ2-7; v_call: TRBV28; d_call: NA; clone_size: NA; cdr3_aa: CASSLAVPYEQYF; cdr3_nt: TGTGCCAGCAGTTTGGCAGTTCCCTACGAGCAGTACTTC
j_call: TRBJ2-7; v_call: TRBV5-6; d_call: TRBD2; clone_size: NA; cdr3_aa: CASSSLAGVYEQYF; cdr3_nt: TGTGCCAGCAGCTCACTAGCGGGAGTCTACGAGCAGTACTTC
j_call: TRBJ2-1; v_call: TRBV12-5; d_call: NA; clone_size: NA; cdr3_aa: CASGLSQEDNEQFF; cdr3_nt: TGTGCTAGTGGTTTGAGTCAGGAGGACAATGAGCAGTTCTTC
j_call: TRBJ2-1; v_call: TRBV11-3; d_call: TRBD2; clone_size: NA; cdr3_aa: CASSLALASYNEQFF; cdr3_nt: TGTGCCAGCAGCTTAGCACTAGCGAGCTACAATGAGCAGTTCTTC
j_call: TRBJ1-2; v_call: TRBV4-1; d_call: NA; clone_size: few; cdr3_aa: CASSQEGAGAGGYTF; cdr3_nt: TGCGCCAGCAGCCAAGAAGGCGCAGGGGCCGGCGGCTACACCTTC
j_call: TRBJ1-2; v_call: TRBV6-2/TRBV6-3; d_call: NA; clone_size: NA; cdr3_aa: CASSRPTGRDGYTF; cdr3_nt: TGTGCCAGCAGCAGACCGACAGGACGAGATGGCTACACCTTC
j_call: TRBJ1-2; v_call: TRBV24-1; d_call: TRBD1; clone_size: NA; cdr3_aa: CATSASGTGVDGYTF; cdr3_nt: TGTGCCACCAGTGCATCCGGGACAGGGGTGGATGGCTACACCTTC
j_call: TRBJ2-7; v_call: TRBV18; d_call: NA; clone_size: NA; cdr3_aa: CASSPPRGQSEQYF; cdr3_nt: TGTGCCAGCTCACCACCAAGAGGGCAGTCCGAGCAGTACTTC
j_call: TRBJ2-5; v_call: TRBV4-2; d_call: TRBD2; clone_size: NA; cdr3_aa: CASSQSSAGGEKETQYF; cdr3_nt: TGTGCCAGCAGCCAATCTTCAGCGGGAGGGGAGAAAGAGACCCAGTACTTC
j_call: TRBJ1-1; v_call: TRBV5-4; d_call: NA; clone_size: NA; cdr3_aa: CASSLTDMNTEAFF; cdr3_nt: TGTGCCAGCAGCCTGACAGATATGAACACTGAAGCTTTCTTT
j_call: TRBJ2-7; v_call: TRBV5-1; d_call: TRBD1; clone_size: NA; cdr3_aa: CASSSTGTGEQYF; cdr3_nt: TGCGCCAGCAGCTCGACAGGGACGGGAGAGCAGTACTTC
j_call: TRBJ2-2; v_call: TRBV6-5; d_call: NA; clone_size: NA; cdr3_aa: CASSFTGNAGELFF; cdr3_nt: TGTGCCAGCAGTTTCACAGGGAATGCCGGGGAGCTGTTTTTT
j_call: TRBJ1-1; v_call: TRBV10-3; d_call: NA; clone_size: NA; cdr3_aa: CAISVLGVSGGLNTEAFF; cdr3_nt: TGTGCCATCAGTGTCCTCGGGGTCTCGGGGGGCTTGAACACTGAAGCTTTCTTT
j_call: TRBJ2-2; v_call: TRBV5-1; d_call: TRBD2; clone_size: NA; cdr3_aa: CASSRSGANTGELFF; cdr3_nt: TGCGCCAGCAGTAGAAGCGGGGCAAACACCGGGGAGCTGTTTTTT
j_call: TRBJ1-3; v_call: TRBV18; d_call: NA; clone_size: NA; cdr3_aa: CASSQSRGNSGNTIYF; cdr3_nt: TGTGCCAGCTCACAGAGTAGGGGCAACTCTGGAAACACCATATATTTT
j_call: TRBJ1-5; v_call: TRBV7-2; d_call: NA; clone_size: NA; cdr3_aa: CASSSLAGAEPQHF; cdr3_nt: TGTGCCAGCAGCTCCCTAGCCGGCGCCGAGCCCCAGCATTTT
j_call: TRBJ1-4; v_call: TRBV2; d_call: NA; clone_size: NA; cdr3_aa: CASTLNEKLFF; cdr3_nt: TGTGCCAGCACCCTGAATGAAAAACTGTTTTTT
j_call: TRBJ2-2; v_call: TRBV9; d_call: NA; clone_size: NA; cdr3_aa: CASSVDLGGTGELFF; cdr3_nt: TGTGCCAGCAGCGTAGATTTAGGGGGCACCGGGGAGCTGTTTTTT
j_call: TRBJ2-2; v_call: TRBV27; d_call: TRBD2; clone_size: NA; cdr3_aa: CAVLAAANTGELFF; cdr3_nt: TGTGCCGTACTAGCGGCCGCGAACACCGGGGAGCTGTTTTTT
j_call: TRBJ2-7; v_call: TRBV20-1; d_call: NA; clone_size: once; cdr3_aa: CSASQAGLIAGEQYF; cdr3_nt: TGCAGTGCTAGTCAGGCCGGACTCATCGCGGGGGAGCAGTACTTC
j_call: TRBJ2-1; v_call: TRBV30; d_call: NA; clone_size: NA; cdr3_aa: CAWSVQRPGSQFF; cdr3_nt: TGTGCCTGGAGTGTACAGCGGCCGGGCTCGCAGTTCTTC
j_call: TRBJ1-1; v_call: TRBV28; d_call: TRBD1; clone_size: NA; cdr3_aa: CASYNLRDRESFF; cdr3_nt: TGTGCCAGCTATAACCTCCGGGACAGGGAGTCTTTCTTT
j_call: TRBJ2-1; v_call: TRBV5-4; d_call: TRBD2; clone_size: NA; cdr3_aa: CASSVTSGRGIGNEQFF; cdr3_nt: TGTGCCAGCAGCGTGACTAGCGGGAGGGGGATAGGCAATGAGCAGTTCTTC
j_call: TRBJ2-1; v_call: TRBV10-3; d_call: TRBD1; clone_size: NA; cdr3_aa: CAISAGQVRTYNEQFF; cdr3_nt: TGTGCCATCAGTGCTGGACAGGTAAGAACCTACAATGAGCAGTTCTTC
j_call: TRBJ2-2; v_call: TRBV4-2; d_call: NA; clone_size: NA; cdr3_aa: CASSQSQQNTGELFF; cdr3_nt: TGTGCCAGCAGCCAATCACAGCAGAACACCGGGGAGCTGTTTTTT
j_call: TRBJ2-1; v_call: TRBV5-1; d_call: TRBD1; clone_size: NA; cdr3_aa: CASSLEGARVNEQFF; cdr3_nt: TGCGCCAGCAGCTTGGAGGGGGCGAGAGTCAATGAGCAGTTCTTC
j_call: TRBJ2-3; v_call: TRBV28; d_call: TRBD1; clone_size: NA; cdr3_aa: CASRQGYSTDTQYF; cdr3_nt: TGTGCCAGCCGACAGGGGTACAGCACAGATACGCAGTATTTT
j_call: TRBJ1-1; v_call: TRBV5-1; d_call: TRBD1; clone_size: many; cdr3_aa: CASSWTQGDGAFF; cdr3_nt: TGCGCCAGCAGCTGGACACAGGGGGACGGAGCTTTCTTT
j_call: TRBJ2-7; v_call: TRBV19; d_call: NA; clone_size: NA; cdr3_aa: CASSIGYGGTYEQYF; cdr3_nt: TGTGCCAGTAGTATAGGTTACGGGGGAACCTACGAGCAGTACTTC
j_call: TRBJ2-7; v_call: TRBV3-1/TRBV3-2; d_call: NA; clone_size: few; cdr3_aa: CASSQVRYEQYF; cdr3_nt: TGTGCCAGCAGCCAAGTTCGGTACGAGCAGTACTTC
j_call: TRBJ1-2; v_call: TRBV3-1/TRBV3-2; d_call: NA; clone_size: NA; cdr3_aa: CASSQDSQGLDYGYTF; cdr3_nt: TGTGCCAGCAGCCAAGATTCTCAGGGTTTAGACTATGGCTACACCTTC
j_call: TRBJ1-4; v_call: TRBV7-9; d_call: NA; clone_size: NA; cdr3_aa: CASSEFQGINEKLFF; cdr3_nt: TGTGCCAGCAGTGAGTTCCAGGGTATTAATGAAAAACTGTTTTTT